One sample yielded the 22 T cell receptor beta chains listed below, sequenced in a study of blood T cells in healthy people across ages. It was with a sample-barcoded 5' primer and a J-beta primer mix that a second PCR of roughly 7 to 12 cycles was run. TCRdb reprocessed the 5' RACE reads via MiXCR and lists one record per CDR3 protein. The sample carries hundreds of thousands of distinct CDR3 sequences, around 50% recorded once. The sample taken for sequencing was blood. The receptor source for this set is a man aged 40-55 years in good health.

V is TRBV7-8 and J is TRBJ1-6; D might be TRBD1 (5 bases). The V end lost 5 bases, the J end lost 12 bases, and 14 bases lay between the germline ends. CDR1 and CDR2 from the germline V gene are SGHVS and FQNEAQ. The CDR3 covers 13 residues. This CDR3 is CASSRSGAEPLHF. DNA for the CDR3: TGTGCCAGCAGCCGTTCCGGGGCAGAACCCCTCCACTTT. Combining the CDR3 with reference TRBV7-8 and TRBJ1-6 gives the whole variable domain GAGVSQSPRYKVAKRGQDVALRCDPISGHVSLFWYQQALGQGPEFLTYFQNEAQLDKSGLPSDRFFAERPEGSVSTLKIQRTQQEDSAVYLCASSRSGAEPLHFGNGTRLTVT.

This clonotype was counted a single time. The genes are TRBV3-1 and TRBJ1-1; no clear D. Germline V gene sequence: CDR1 LGHDT, CDR2 YNNKEL (reference sequence). The CDR3 is 15 amino acids. Between the trimmed V and J ends, which lost 1 base and 0 bases, there was a span of 9 bases. The CDR3 sequence is CASSQGGSMNTEAFF. The CDR3 region has the DNA TGTGCCAGCAGCCAAGGGGGTTCTATGAACACTGAAGCTTTCTTT.

Only a few counts were recorded for this clonotype. V usage is TRBV24-1 and J usage is TRBJ2-5; D not resolved. Germline V gene lookup returns CDR1 KGHDR and CDR2 SFDVKD. V dropped 5 bases and J dropped 2 bases, with 11 bases sitting between them. There are 14 residues in the CDR3. The CDR3 loop is CATSAFGVQETQYF. The CDR3 DNA reads as TGTGCCACCAGTGCTTTCGGTGTACAAGAGACCCAGTACTTC.

This clonotype has just a few counts. The genes are TRBV20-1 and TRBJ2-3; D possibly corresponds to TRBD2 (5 bases). V was cut by 0 bases and J by 0 bases, with 10 bases left in between. Looked up from germline, CDR1 is DFQATT and CDR2 is SNEGSKA (reference sequence). CDR3 length: 15 amino acids. The CDR3: CSARDRGPSTDTQYF. The CDR3 DNA sequence: TGCAGTGCTAGAGATCGGGGTCCTAGCACAGATACGCAGTATTTT.

This sequence joins TRBV2 and TRBJ2-4; D is uncertain. The V gene lost 4 bases and the J gene lost 1 base, with 8 bases spanning the gap. This CDR3 region has 14 residues. Germline V CDR1 and CDR2: SNHLY, FYNNEI. The CDR3: CASSGGYAKNIQYF. The CDR3 DNA follows: TGTGCCAGCAGTGGTGGGTACGCCAAAAACATTCAGTACTTC. The whole variable domain, filled in from reference TRBV2 and TRBJ2-4, reads EPEVTQTPSHQVTQMGQEVILRCVPISNHLYFYWYRQILGQKVEFLVSFYNNEISEKSEIFDDQFSVERPDGSNFTLKIRSTKLEDSAMYFCASSGGYAKNIQYFGAGTRLSVL.

The chain couples TRBV7-2 to TRBJ1-6; D is undetermined. CDR1 is SGHTA and CDR2 is FQGNSA in the germline V gene. With 1 base removed from V and 10 bases from J, the gap between germline ends came to 14 bases. The length of the CDR3 is 15 residues. The CDR3 nucleotides are TGTGCCAGCAGCTTAGTCCAAACGGGAGTATCACCCCTCCACTTT. Translation gives CASSLVQTGVSPLHF.

The chain uses TRBV5-8 and TRBJ2-4; TRBD1 is a possible D gene (5 bases). There are 16 residues in the CDR3. V lost 6 bases and J 0 bases, leaving 16 bases between the germline ends. The germline gives CDR1 SGHTS, CDR2 YDEGEE. CDR3 protein: CASTNHRRTAKNIQYF. The CDR3 nucleotides read TGTGCCAGCACCAACCACAGGCGAACAGCCAAAAACATTCAGTACTTC.

This clonotype was seen a single time. The germline gene is not matched at one end of the junction; a read error may be the cause. The chain has TRBV5-5 and TRBJ1-6; 9 positions agree with TRBD1. This CDR3 has 15 residues. Germline-derived CDR1 and CDR2 are SGHKS and YYEKEE (reference sequence). The CDR3, as DNA: TGCGCCAGCAGCCCGACGACAGGGGGGAATTCACCCCTCCACTTT. Translating gives CASSPTTGGNSPLHF.

This rearrangement joins TRBV12-3 or TRBV12-4 to TRBJ2-5; 9 bases fit TRBD2. The CDR3 sequence is 17 residues long. The J segment lost 2 bases and the V segment lost 1 base, leaving 8 bases of the junction unmatched. CDR3 amino acids: CASSLGGPSGEQETQYF. Here the CDR3 DNA reads TGTGCCAGCAGTTTAGGAGGGCCTAGCGGGGAGCAAGAGACCCAGTACTTC.

The chain couples TRBV15 to TRBJ2-5; D is possibly TRBD2 (5 bases). The CDR3 length is 16 residues. With 1 base removed from V and 3 bases from J, the gap between germline ends came to 15 bases. From germline, CDR1 is LNHNV and CDR2 YYDKDF (reference sequence). This CDR3 is CATSRGFGELKETQYF. CDR3 DNA: TGTGCCACCAGCAGAGGGTTCGGGGAACTAAAAGAGACCCAGTACTTC.

This chain links TRBV9 with TRBJ2-3; TRBD2 aligns across 11 bases. With V trimmed by 0 bases and J by 4 bases, 4 bases remained unmatched. This CDR3 contains 16 residues. Germline loops: CDR1 SGDLS, CDR2 YYNGEE. DNA for the CDR3: TGTGCCAGCAGCGTAGATGGTAGCGGGGGGGCAGATACGCAGTATTTT. Translating gives CASSVDGSGGADTQYF.

The chain carries TRBV29-1 and TRBJ2-3; D is possibly TRBD2 (5 bases). Trimming pared 3 bases from V and 7 bases from J, leaving 11 bases between. The CDR3 is 12 residues long. Germline lookup yields CDR1 SQVTM and CDR2 ANQGSEA. The CDR3 is CSVETTQYTQYF. The CDR3 bases are TGCAGCGTTGAGACTACCCAATATACGCAGTATTTT.

This clonotype was detected only a few times. The V call is TRBV29-1, the J call TRBJ2-1, with a tentative D call TRBD2 (6 bases). This CDR3 is built from 15 residues. Trimming shortened V by 6 bases and J by 3 bases, and 18 bases separated the two germline ends. Germline V gene sequence: CDR1 SQVTM, CDR2 ANQGSEA. In nucleotides, the CDR3 is TGCAGCGTCCACATAAGACTTAGCGGCTACAATGAGCAGTTCTTC. It codes for CSVHIRLSGYNEQFF.

This clonotype was seen only a few times. This chain uses TRBV5-5 with TRBJ2-3; 9 bases line up with TRBD2. This CDR3 is built from 16 residues. Looked up from germline, CDR1 is SGHKS and CDR2 is YYEKEE (reference sequence). J was trimmed by 3 bases and V by 0 bases; bases with no gene match: 5. The CDR3 region has the DNA TGTGCCAGCAGCTTGGGTGCTAGCGGGGATACAGATACGCAGTATTTT. Its translation: CASSLGASGDTDTQYF.

CDR3 bases: TGTGCCATCAGGGACGGGTCTGGGGCCAACGTCCTGACTTTC. Amino acids: CAIRDGSGANVLTF. The chain is built from TRBV10-3 and TRBJ2-6; D gene uncertain. This CDR3 has 14 residues. Trimming stripped 6 bases from V and 1 base from J, with 7 bases between. Germline V CDR1 and CDR2: ENHRY, SYGVKD.

This chain joins TRBV20-1 and TRBJ2-5, with 11 bases aligning to TRBD2. Germline trimming cut 0 bases from V and 1 base from J; bases unmatched to any gene: 10. This CDR3 is built from 18 residues. Germline V gene data show CDR1 as DFQATT and CDR2 as SNEGSKA (reference sequence). The CDR3: CSARDWLAGGHLQETQYF. The CDR3 coding sequence is TGCAGTGCTAGAGATTGGCTAGCGGGGGGCCACCTCCAAGAGACCCAGTACTTC.

The chain links TRBV4-3 to TRBJ2-4; 7 nucleotides align to TRBD2. The CDR3 has 14 amino acids. The germline gives CDR1 LGHNA, CDR2 YSLEER. Trimming took 3 bases from V and 8 from J; bases not matched to a gene: 7. CDR3 sequence: CASSHGLGGDIQYF. CDR3 DNA sequence: TGCGCCAGCAGCCACGGACTGGGGGGGGACATTCAGTACTTC.

The V gene is TRBV27, the J gene TRBJ2-1; D possibly corresponds to TRBD1 (5 bases). Looked up from germline, CDR1 is MNHEY and CDR2 is SMNVEV (reference sequence). V lost 5 bases, J lost 5 bases, and 19 bases lay in between. The CDR3 runs to 16 residues. CDR3 sequence (DNA): TGTGCCAGCAGTGTCTTATATAGGGGAAAGAACAATGAGCAGTTCTTC. Its translation: CASSVLYRGKNNEQFF.

The chain employs TRBV27 and TRBJ2-7; 11 bases line up with TRBD2. The CDR3 is made up of 16 amino acids. V lost 6 bases and J lost 1; bases outside the gene matches: 8. CDR1 and CDR2 (germline): MNHEY, SMNVEV (reference sequence). Here the CDR3 reads CASSSPGLAASYEQYF. The CDR3 DNA reads as TGTGCCAGCAGCTCCCCGGGACTAGCGGCTTCCTACGAGCAGTACTTC.

To note about this clonotype: Its ends do not fully match the called genes, so a read error is possible. V and J are TRBV12-3 or TRBV12-4 and TRBJ1-2; D is ambiguous. The CDR3 spans 13 residues. In DNA, the CDR3 is TGTGCCAGCAGTTTAGAGGGAAGAGGCGGCTGCACCTTC. Encoded protein: CASSLEGRGGCTF.

This clonotype has just a few counts. This chain uses TRBV20-1 with TRBJ2-7; D might be TRBD2 (6 bases). Trimming left V 1 base short and J 3 bases short, with 13 bases between. Germline V gives CDR1 DFQATT, CDR2 SNEGSKA (reference sequence). The CDR3 is 14 residues long. The CDR3 coding sequence is TGCAGTGCTAGAGCCCCGGGACTGAGCTACGAGCAGTACTTC. This gives the protein CSARAPGLSYEQYF.

This clonotype was picked up one time. The chain is built from TRBV30 and TRBJ1-2; TRBD1 aligns across 7 bases. V shed 8 bases and J 2 bases; nucleotides not matched to a gene: 5. CDR1 GTSNPN and CDR2 SVGIG come from the germline V gene (reference sequence). The CDR3 consists of 12 residues. CDR3 protein: CARDSTNYGYTF. CDR3 nucleotide sequence: TGTGCCCGGGACAGTACCAACTATGGCTACACCTTC. Supplemented by reference TRBV30 and TRBJ1-2, the full variable domain reads SQTIHQWPATLVQPVGSPLSLECTVEGTSNPNLYWYRQAAGRGLQLLFYSVGIGQISSEVPQNLSASRPQDRQFILSSKKLLLSDSGFYLCARDSTNYGYTFGSGTRLTVV.